The entry that follows covers one T cell receptor beta chain sequence. Its antigen remains unidentified. Base qualities were left out, and no much larger clone turns up one base away. The sequencing machine was an Illumina NovaSeq 6000. Using 5'RACE with constant-segment primers, TCRalpha and TCRbeta cDNA libraries were constructed, with sample barcodes and unique molecular identifiers added in the process. Trizol reagent was used to extract RNA from every sample. Library amplification was performed in two PCR steps, and a second sample barcode and Illumina TruSeq adapters were introduced in the second step. The libraries were sequenced on an Illumina NovaSeq using 2 x 150 bp paired-end reads. The authors processed their data as follows. With migec v1.2.7, reads were demultiplexed and then collapsed into UMI-guided consensus sequences. With mixcr v2.1.11, UMI consensuses were aligned to TRA and TRB V and J templates and assembled into clonotypes. A clonotype was counted as expanded or contracted only if both edgeR and NoisET called the change significant, with noise models trained on biological replicates. For edgeR calls, a false discovery rate-adjusted p below 0.01 and a log2 fold-change threshold of 1 were applied. PCA with hierarchical clustering of max-normalized trajectories of the 1000 most abundant clonotypes was used as exploratory dynamics analysis. The CD4 or CD8 phenotype of responding clones was assigned using the separately sequenced CD4+ and CD8+ repertoires. TCRdb reworked the public reads: Q25 trimming with fastp, MiXCR clone assembly, productive beta chains retained. Rows are unified per CDR3 protein, each entry keeping the most common DNA and genes. The V and J calls shown here were made by TCRdb, not taken from the authors' results. Recorded for this sample are hundreds of thousands of distinct CDR3 sequences; roughly 17% of them occurred a single time. The ten largest clones take up roughly 21% of the sample.

The data were taken from a study of T-cell memory formation after mild COVID-19 (dated by TCRdb to about 2021). A note on the overall study: TCR sequence clusters from the two donors were largely donor specific. T-cell clones expanding and contracting after mild COVID-19 in a couple of donors were tracked by longitudinal TCRalpha and TCRbeta repertoire sequencing. Two young, previously healthy adult volunteers, one female and one male, were included in the cohort.

Trimming removed 4 bases from V and 1 base from J; the gene matches leave 6 bases unexplained. The CDR3 numbers 16 residues from cysteine through phenylalanine. The kept DNA is CDR3 alone, 48 bases in frame from the first base. CDR1 and CDR2, per the germline V gene, are SGHTA and FQGTGA. Summary of the overall study and its limitations: Clones contracting from day 15 to 85 had balanced CD4/CD8 phenotypes, while a second wave expanding from day 15 to 37 was biased towards CD4+. Some responding clones were found in pre-infection memory, which suggests that pre-existing cross-reactive memory T cells took part in the SARS-CoV-2 response. SARS-CoV-2 specificity of the second-wave clones peaking on day 37 was not confirmed. Contracting CD4+ clones were found mainly in CM and EM memory subsets, while CD8+ clones were enriched in EMRA. Only a couple of mild cases were covered by the study, and larger cohorts that include severe cases with pre-infection samples were considered necessary.

Ficoll-Paque density gradient centrifugation was the method used to isolate PBMCs. The sequence links TRBV7-3 to TRBJ2-3, with 9 central nucleotides matching TRBD2. The sample taken for sequencing was PBMCs or a T cell subset sorted from them (not recorded which). The clonotype comes from a man younger than 35 who had mild COVID-19 (a few samples of this study predate the infection). The sample titles of this study are shuffled in the database, so cell type and time point are left out; the donor was told from shared clones. The CDR3: CASSSLTSGRTDTQYF. At the DNA level, the sequence is TGTGCCAGCAGCTCGCTGACTAGCGGTCGCACAGATACGCAGTATTTT.